The rows below give T cell receptor beta chains drawn from one sample of a study of PD-L1 blockade in urothelial cancer. Measured with immunoSEQ multiplex PCR; TCRdb has only the in-frame clones, and not every one. The sample includes 25,000 to 35,000 clones, roughly three quarters seen only once; the top ten take about 3%. Sequencing was performed on PBMCs, taken around atezolizumab (anti-PD-L1) treatment. Source of these receptors: a man in his 70s with urothelial cancer. CDR3s include the opening cysteine and the closing phenylalanine or tryptophan. The order of the fields is clone size, V gene, J gene, D gene, CDR3 protein, CDR3 DNA. A D gene is named only where the DNA matches it firmly. The size field is filled for only some rows; it gives once, few, many or a size class.

.,TRBV18,TRBJ1-2,.,CASHLGQSNYGYTF,TGTGCCAGCCATCTTGGACAGAGTAACTATGGCTACACCTTC
once,TRBV19,TRBJ1-1,.,CASKSVDHTEAFF,TGTGCCAGTAAAAGCGTCGACCACACTGAAGCTTTCTTT
.,TRBV19,TRBJ1-1,.,CASSVKGDTEAFF,TGTGCCAGTAGTGTCAAGGGAGACACTGAAGCTTTCTTT
.,TRBV7-9,TRBJ1-1,TRBD1,CASSSRGLTEAFF,TGTGCCAGCAGCTCGAGGGGGCTCACTGAAGCTTTCTTT
.,TRBV6-1,TRBJ2-2,TRBD1,CASSTGGKTGELFF,TGTGCCAGCAGCACAGGGGGCAAGACCGGGGAGCTGTTTTTT
once,TRBV9,TRBJ2-3,.,CASSVDREADTQYF,TGTGCCAGCAGCGTAGATAGGGAGGCAGATACGCAGTATTTT
.,TRBV4-2,TRBJ2-7,.,CASSQETSRREAEQYF,TGTGCCAGCAGCCAAGAAACGAGTCGCAGGGAAGCCGAGCAGTACTTC
.,TRBV7-2,TRBJ2-7,TRBD2,CASSSSGLAATYEQYF,TGTGCCAGCAGCTCTAGTGGACTAGCGGCAACCTACGAGCAGTACTTC
.,TRBV9,TRBJ2-2,.,CASSQGLMNTGELFF,TGTGCCAGCAGCCAGGGACTGATGAACACCGGGGAGCTGTTTTTT
.,TRBV19,TRBJ1-5,.,CASSIPPRLGNQPQHF,TGTGCCAGTAGTATACCTCCACGGCTAGGCAATCAGCCCCAGCATTTT
.,TRBV6-5,TRBJ2-3,TRBD2,CASSRTSGPTDTQYF,TGTGCCAGCAGCCGGACTAGCGGCCCCACAGATACGCAGTATTTT
.,TRBV6-1,TRBJ2-1,.,CASLRDFAYNEQFF,TGTGCCAGTCTCCGGGACTTTGCCTACAATGAGCAGTTCTTC
once,TRBV4-3,TRBJ2-3,TRBD1,CASSAGRGTGTQYF,TGCGCCAGCAGCGCGGGCAGGGGGACAGGTACGCAGTATTTT
.,TRBV11-3,TRBJ2-1,.,CASSLGGLGDEQFF,TGTGCCAGCAGCCTAGGGGGGCTCGGCGATGAGCAGTTCTTC
.,TRBV7-8,TRBJ2-5,.,CASSLGDIVQYF,TGTGCCAGCAGCTTAGGGGACATCGTCCAGTACTTC
.,TRBV27,TRBJ2-3,.,CASSGTGRSTDTQYF,TGTGCCAGCAGTGGTACAGGGAGAAGCACAGATACGCAGTATTTT
once,TRBV28,TRBJ1-4,.,CASSAGGAEGKLFF,TGTGCCAGCAGTGCGGGGGGGGCGGAAGGAAAACTGTTTTTT
.,TRBV18,TRBJ1-4,.,CASSPRTGEANEKLFF,TGTGCCAGCTCACCACGGACGGGAGAAGCTAATGAAAAACTGTTTTTT
.,TRBV7-6,TRBJ2-3,TRBD2,CASSLTPSGGRDTQYF,TGTGCCAGCAGCTTAACCCCTAGCGGTGGGAGGGATACGCAGTATTTT
once,TRBV7-2,TRBJ2-7,.,CASSFQVSAYEQYF,.
.,TRBV2,TRBJ1-6,TRBD1,CASKGTGSKSPLHF,TGTGCCAGCAAGGGGACAGGGAGCAAGTCACCCCTCCACTTT
few,TRBV9,TRBJ2-5,.,CASSVGAAQETQYF,TGTGCCAGCAGCGTAGGGGCCGCACAAGAGACCCAGTACTTC
.,TRBV7-9,TRBJ1-1,.,CASSLSGNTEAFF,TGTGCCAGCAGCCTTAGTGGGAACACTGAAGCTTTCTTT
.,TRBV7-9,TRBJ1-6,.,CASTRRQGNSPLHF,TGTGCCAGCACCCGCCGGCAGGGCAATTCACCCCTCCACTTT
once,TRBV19,TRBJ1-5,TRBD1,CASSIAQGIRQPQHF,TGTGCCAGTAGTATCGCACAGGGGATAAGGCAGCCCCAGCATTTT
once,TRBV18,TRBJ2-7,TRBD1,CASSTGTGSGEQYF,TGTGCCAGCTCTACCGGGACAGGGTCCGGCGAGCAGTACTTC
.,TRBV7-2,TRBJ2-7,.,CASSPRQNEQYF,TGTGCCAGCAGCCCCCGCCAGAACGAGCAGTACTTC
.,TRBV7-2,TRBJ1-1,.,CASSLYWTENTEAFF,TGTGCCAGCAGCTTATACTGGACAGAGAACACTGAAGCTTTCTTT
few,TRBV4-2,TRBJ2-4,.,CASSQDLAVTKNIQYF,TGTGCCAGCAGCCAAGACCTAGCAGTTACCAAAAACATTCAGTACTTC
.,TRBV7-2,TRBJ2-5,.,CASSSEAGTWETQYF,TGTGCCAGCAGCTCCGAAGCCGGGACTTGGGAGACCCAGTACTTC
.,TRBV19,TRBJ1-1,TRBD1,CASSITGGAETEAFF,TGTGCCAGTAGTATAACAGGGGGCGCCGAGACTGAAGCTTTCTTT
.,TRBV7-9,TRBJ1-2,.,CASSLEVSGGYGYTF,TGTGCCAGCAGCTTAGAGGTTTCGGGTGGCTATGGCTACACCTTC
.,TRBV7-9,TRBJ1-2,TRBD1,CASSWDRAGYTF,TGTGCCAGCAGCTGGGACAGGGCTGGCTACACCTTC
.,TRBV21-1,TRBJ2-5,.,CASSWTQYF,TGTGCCAGCTCGTGGACCCAGTACTTC
.,TRBV30,TRBJ2-3,.,CAWTGRTDTQYF,TGTGCCTGGACCGGGAGAACAGATACGCAGTATTTT
.,TRBV7-2,TRBJ2-7,TRBD1,CATLQPGQGSNEQYF,TGTGCCACCCTGCAGCCGGGACAGGGTTCCAACGAGCAGTACTTC
.,TRBV5-1,TRBJ1-1,.,CASSLKSRTEAFF,TGCGCCAGCAGCTTGAAGAGCCGAACTGAAGCTTTCTTT
.,TRBV19,TRBJ2-3,TRBD1,CASRRQGSTDTQYF,TGTGCCAGTAGACGACAGGGGAGCACAGATACGCAGTATTTT
.,TRBV7-3,TRBJ2-3,.,CASSSNRVPTDTQYF,TGTGCCAGCAGCTCAAACAGAGTACCCACAGATACGCAGTATTTT
once,TRBV7-6,TRBJ1-1,TRBD1,CASSRNQDRGPNTEAFF,TGTGCCAGCAGCCGTAACCAGGACAGGGGCCCAAACACTGAAGCTTTCTTT
.,TRBV18,TRBJ2-6,TRBD1,CASSLSGTASGANVLTF,TGTGCCAGCTCACTCTCCGGGACAGCCTCTGGGGCCAACGTCCTGACTTTC
.,TRBV6-1,TRBJ2-3,.,CASSVDISSTDTQYF,TGTGCCAGCAGTGTGGACATCTCTAGCACAGATACGCAGTATTTT
.,TRBV6-1,TRBJ2-5,.,CASSGSQQETQYF,TGTGCCAGCAGTGGGTCACAACAAGAGACCCAGTACTTC
.,TRBV7-8,TRBJ2-1,.,CASSLGRDGEQFF,TGTGCCAGCAGCTTAGGCAGGGATGGTGAGCAGTTCTTC
.,TRBV5-1,TRBJ1-1,.,CASRQVANTEAFF,TGCGCCAGCAGACAGGTAGCGAACACTGAAGCTTTCTTT
.,TRBV27,TRBJ1-2,TRBD1,CASRGQGRNYGYTF,TGTGCCAGCCGTGGACAGGGTAGGAACTATGGCTACACCTTC
.,TRBV19,TRBJ1-2,.,CASRTWGGTNYGYTF,TGTGCCAGTAGGACTTGGGGGGGGACTAACTATGGCTACACCTTC
.,TRBV9,TRBJ1-3,TRBD1,CASSGTRTGSSGNTIYF,TGTGCCAGCAGCGGAACTCGGACAGGAAGCTCTGGAAACACCATATATTTT
.,TRBV5-1,TRBJ2-7,TRBD1,CASSFTGQGATEQYF,TGCGCCAGCAGCTTTACGGGACAGGGGGCTACGGAGCAGTACTTC
.,TRBV4-1,TRBJ2-7,TRBD2,CASSLEREDEQYF,TGCGCCAGCAGCCTGGAACGGGAGGACGAGCAGTACTTC
.,TRBV4-3,TRBJ2-5,.,CASSQDLDKFGETQYF,TGCGCCAGCAGCCAAGATCTGGACAAGTTCGGGGAGACCCAGTACTTC
.,TRBV5-5,TRBJ2-1,TRBD2,CASSSTSGRDNEQFF,TGTGCCAGCAGCTCGACTAGCGGGAGGGACAATGAGCAGTTCTTC
.,TRBV2,TRBJ1-5,.,CASRGSNQPQHF,TGTGCCAGCCGGGGGTCTAATCAGCCCCAGCATTTT
.,TRBV6-1,TRBJ1-1,TRBD1,CASSWGQRMNTEAFF,TGTGCCAGCAGCTGGGGACAGCGTATGAACACTGAAGCTTTCTTT
.,TRBV29-1,TRBJ2-3,.,CSVEEKGGGTQYF,TGCAGCGTTGAAGAAAAGGGGGGGGGTACGCAGTATTTT